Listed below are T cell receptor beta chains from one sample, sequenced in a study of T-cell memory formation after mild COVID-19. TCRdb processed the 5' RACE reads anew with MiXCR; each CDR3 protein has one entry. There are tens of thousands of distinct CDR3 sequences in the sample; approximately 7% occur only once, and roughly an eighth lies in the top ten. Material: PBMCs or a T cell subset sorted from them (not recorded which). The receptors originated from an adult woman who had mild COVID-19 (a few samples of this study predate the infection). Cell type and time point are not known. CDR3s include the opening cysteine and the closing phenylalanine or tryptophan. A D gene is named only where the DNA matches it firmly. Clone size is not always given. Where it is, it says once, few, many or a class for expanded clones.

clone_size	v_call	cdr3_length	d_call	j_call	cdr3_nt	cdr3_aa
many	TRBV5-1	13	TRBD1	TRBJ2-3	TGCGCCAGCAGCTTAACAGGGGTAGATACGCAGTATTTT	CASSLTGVDTQYF
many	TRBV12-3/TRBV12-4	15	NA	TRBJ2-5	TGTGCCAGCAGTGCCGGGACTCAGGCCTCGGAGACCCAGTACTTC	CASSAGTQASETQYF
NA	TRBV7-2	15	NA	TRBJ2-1	TGTGCCAGCAGCTTAGAGGGGCGCTCCTACAATGAGCAGTTCTTC	CASSLEGRSYNEQFF
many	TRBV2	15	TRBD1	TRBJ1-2	TGTGCCAGCAAAAACGGCGGACAGGGGGGCGACGGCTACACCTTC	CASKNGGQGGDGYTF
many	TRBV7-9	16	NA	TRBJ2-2	TGTGCCAGCAGCCCCCGGACAAGGTCGAACACCGGGGAGCTGTTTTTT	CASSPRTRSNTGELFF
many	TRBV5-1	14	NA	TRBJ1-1	TGCGCCAGCAGCTTGGTAGGGGGAAACACTGAAGCTTTCTTT	CASSLVGGNTEAFF
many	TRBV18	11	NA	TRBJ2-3	TGTGCCAGCTCACCAGCAGATACGCAGTATTTT	CASSPADTQYF
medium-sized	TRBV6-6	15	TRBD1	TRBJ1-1	TGTGCCAGCAGTAAGCCGGGACAGGGTAACACTGAAGCTTTCTTT	CASSKPGQGNTEAFF
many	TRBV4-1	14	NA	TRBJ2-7	TGCGCCAGCAGCCAAGATCGAGGATCTTACGAGCAGTACTTC	CASSQDRGSYEQYF
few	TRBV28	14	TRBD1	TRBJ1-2	TGTGCCAGCACCCTGGACAGGGTCGGCTATGGCTACACCTTC	CASTLDRVGYGYTF
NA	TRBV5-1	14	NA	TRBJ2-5	TGCGCCAGCAGCTTTATCGGGGCCCTGGAGACCCAGTACTTC	CASSFIGALETQYF
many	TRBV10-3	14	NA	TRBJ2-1	TGTGCCATCAGTGAGTACGGACCGACGGGGGAGCAGTTCTTC	CAISEYGPTGEQFF
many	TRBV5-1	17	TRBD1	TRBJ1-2	TGCGCCAGCAGCTTGAGCCGAACAGGGGGGGCCGTTTATGGCTACACCTTC	CASSLSRTGGAVYGYTF
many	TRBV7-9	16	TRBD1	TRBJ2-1	TGTGCCAGCAGCTTCTCAGCCGGGACAGGGGGCGATGAGCAGTTCTTC	CASSFSAGTGGDEQFF
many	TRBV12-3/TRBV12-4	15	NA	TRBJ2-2	TGTGCCAGCAGCACAGCCCAAGCGAACACCGGGGAGCTGTTTTTT	CASSTAQANTGELFF
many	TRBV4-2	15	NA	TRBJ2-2	TGTGCCAGCAGCCAAGAACAAGGACGCACCGGGGAGCTGTTTTTT	CASSQEQGRTGELFF
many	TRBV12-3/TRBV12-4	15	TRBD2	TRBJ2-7	TGTGCCAGCAGCAGGACTAGCGGGAGGGTCTACGAGCAGTACTTC	CASSRTSGRVYEQYF
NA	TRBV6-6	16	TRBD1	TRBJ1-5	TGTGCCACCCCCGGGGACAGGGGGCGAAGCAATCAGCCCCAGCATTTT	CATPGDRGRSNQPQHF
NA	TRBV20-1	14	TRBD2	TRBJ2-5	TGCAGTGCTAGAGGACTAGCGGGGGTAGAGACCCAGTACTTC	CSARGLAGVETQYF
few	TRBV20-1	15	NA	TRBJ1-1	TGCAGTGCTAGAAAACCCCGAGGAGACAGCACTGAAGCTTTCTTT	CSARKPRGDSTEAFF
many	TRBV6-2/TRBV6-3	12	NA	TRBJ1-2	TGTGCCAGCAGTAGGAGTCCCGATGGCTACACCTTC	CASSRSPDGYTF
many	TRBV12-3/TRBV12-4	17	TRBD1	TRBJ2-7	TGTGCCAGCAGTCCGGGGACAGGGATAATTTCTGCCTACGAGCAGTACTTC	CASSPGTGIISAYEQYF
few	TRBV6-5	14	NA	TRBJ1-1	TGTGCCAGCAAGCCAGTGGGGGTGAAGACTGAAGCTTTCTTT	CASKPVGVKTEAFF
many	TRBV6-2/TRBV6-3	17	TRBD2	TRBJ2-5	TGTGCCAGCAGTTATAGCCTGGGCGGGGGACTGTGGGCGACCCAGTACTTC	CASSYSLGGGLWATQYF
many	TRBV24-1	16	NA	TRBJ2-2	TGTGCCACCAGTGATTTCGTTGCTTCGAACACCGGGGAGCTGTTTTTT	CATSDFVASNTGELFF
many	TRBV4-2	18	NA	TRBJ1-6	TGTGCCAGCAGCCAGACCCAGACGAGAGTCTCCTATAATTCACCCCTCCACTTT	CASSQTQTRVSYNSPLHF
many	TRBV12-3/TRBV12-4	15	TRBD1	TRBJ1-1	TGTGCCAGCAGTTTAAGACAGGGGGTGAACACTGAAGCTTTCTTT	CASSLRQGVNTEAFF
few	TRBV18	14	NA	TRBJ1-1	TGTGCCAGCTCACCACCGGGGCGGAACACTGAAGCTTTCTTT	CASSPPGRNTEAFF
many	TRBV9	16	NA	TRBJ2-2	TGTGCCAGCAGCCTTTCCTCCAGGGTGGACACCGGGGAGCTGTTTTTT	CASSLSSRVDTGELFF
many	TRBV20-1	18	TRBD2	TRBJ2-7	TGCAGTGCTAGCGGGTTAGTGGGAGGGCCGATTGGCAGTGACGAGCAGTACTTC	CSASGLVGGPIGSDEQYF
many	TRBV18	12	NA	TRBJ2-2	TGTGCCAGCTCACCGCCGTCCGGGGAGCTGTTTTTT	CASSPPSGELFF
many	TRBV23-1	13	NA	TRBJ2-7	TGCGCCTCAAGGCCGGGCTCCGCCTACGAGCAGTACTTC	CASRPGSAYEQYF
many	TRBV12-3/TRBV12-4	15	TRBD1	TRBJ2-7	TGTGCCAGCAGTTTAGGTGGGACAGGGGGTCGCGAGCAGTACTTC	CASSLGGTGGREQYF
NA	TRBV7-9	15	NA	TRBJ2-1	TGTGCCAGCAGCTTCATCCGGGACGCGCACAATGAGCAGTTCTTC	CASSFIRDAHNEQFF
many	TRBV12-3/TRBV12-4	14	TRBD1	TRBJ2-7	TGTGCCAGCAGTTTTCGGACAGGATTGTACGAGCAGTACTTC	CASSFRTGLYEQYF
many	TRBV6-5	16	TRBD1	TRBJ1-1	TGTGCCAGCAGCCTCTGGACAGGGAAGAAGAACACTGAAGCTTTCTTT	CASSLWTGKKNTEAFF
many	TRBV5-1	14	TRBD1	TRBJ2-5	TGCGCCAGCAGCCTAGGGACAGAGCAAGAGACCCAGTACTTC	CASSLGTEQETQYF
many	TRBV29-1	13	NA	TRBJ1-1	TGCAGCCTTTCCGCGACGGGGGCGCGGGAAGCTTTCTTT	CSLSATGAREAFF
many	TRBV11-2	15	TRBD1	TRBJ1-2	TGTGCCAGCAGCATAGCCGGGACAGGAAACTATGGCTACACCTTC	CASSIAGTGNYGYTF
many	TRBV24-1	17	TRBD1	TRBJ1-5	TGTGCCACCAGTGATCCGTGGCGGAACAGGGGTGATCAGCCCCAGCATTTT	CATSDPWRNRGDQPQHF